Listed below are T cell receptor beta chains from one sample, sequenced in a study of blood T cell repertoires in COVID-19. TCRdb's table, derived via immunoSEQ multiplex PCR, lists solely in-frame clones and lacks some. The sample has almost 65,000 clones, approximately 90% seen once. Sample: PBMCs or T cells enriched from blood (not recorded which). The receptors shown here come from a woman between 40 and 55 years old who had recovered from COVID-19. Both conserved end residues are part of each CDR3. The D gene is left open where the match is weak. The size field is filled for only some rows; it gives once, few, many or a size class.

CDR3nt: TGTGCCACCAGCAGGGGGACAGGGGAGTTGAATGAGCAGTTCTTC; CDR3aa: CATSRGTGELNEQFF; v_gene: TRBV15; abundance: .; d_gene: TRBD1; j_gene: TRBJ2-1
CDR3nt: TGTGCCAGCAGCGGACGCCTGGGACTCCCGAAAGAGACCCAGTACTTC; CDR3aa: CASSGRLGLPKETQYF; v_gene: TRBV7-8; abundance: .; d_gene: .; j_gene: TRBJ2-5
CDR3nt: TGTGCCAGCTCACCCGGGACAGGGACTAATGAAAAACTGTTTTTT; CDR3aa: CASSPGTGTNEKLFF; v_gene: TRBV18; abundance: .; d_gene: TRBD1; j_gene: TRBJ1-4
CDR3nt: TGCGCCAGCAGTGGGTTTGGCGGGGGGGCGAACACCGGGGAGCTGTTTTTT; CDR3aa: CASSGFGGGANTGELFF; v_gene: TRBV10-2; abundance: .; d_gene: TRBD2; j_gene: TRBJ2-2
CDR3nt: TGTGCCAGCAGGGAGGGACTAGCTAAAGAGACCCAGTACTTC; CDR3aa: CASREGLAKETQYF; v_gene: TRBV7-2; abundance: .; d_gene: TRBD2; j_gene: TRBJ2-5
CDR3nt: TGTGCTAGTGGTTTGACAAGCGGGGGGGGAGCCGAGCAGTACTTC; CDR3aa: CASGLTSGGGAEQYF; v_gene: TRBV12-5; abundance: .; d_gene: TRBD2; j_gene: TRBJ2-7
CDR3nt: TGTGCCAGTAGTATAGATGGAGCCGGCGGGGGCACCGGGGAGCTGTTTTTT; CDR3aa: CASSIDGAGGGTGELFF; v_gene: TRBV19; abundance: few; d_gene: TRBD2; j_gene: TRBJ2-2
CDR3nt: TGTGCCAGCAGCTCTAGAGGACACCTTTCACCCCTCCACTTT; CDR3aa: CASSSRGHLSPLHF; v_gene: TRBV7-2; abundance: .; d_gene: .; j_gene: TRBJ1-6
CDR3nt: TGCGCCAGCAGCCAAGAAAGGCTAGCGGGGGTTACCGGGGAGCTGTTTTTT; CDR3aa: CASSQERLAGVTGELFF; v_gene: TRBV4-1; abundance: .; d_gene: TRBD2; j_gene: TRBJ2-2
CDR3nt: TGTGCCAGCAGTGACCAAAACACAGGGGGTCGCACCGGGGAGCTGTTTTTT; CDR3aa: CASSDQNTGGRTGELFF; v_gene: TRBV6-4; abundance: .; d_gene: TRBD1; j_gene: TRBJ2-2
CDR3nt: TGTGCCACCCGGACTAGCGGGGGGAAAGAGACCCAGTACTTC; CDR3aa: CATRTSGGKETQYF; v_gene: TRBV19; abundance: .; d_gene: TRBD2; j_gene: TRBJ2-5
CDR3nt: TGCGCCAGCAGCTCAAGAGGGCAGGAAGGCTACACCTTC; CDR3aa: CASSSRGQEGYTF; v_gene: TRBV5-1; abundance: .; d_gene: .; j_gene: TRBJ1-2
CDR3nt: TGCAGTGCTAGTTGGTTTACAGGGGATTTAAACCAAGAGACCCAGTACTTC; CDR3aa: CSASWFTGDLNQETQYF; v_gene: TRBV20-1; abundance: .; d_gene: TRBD1; j_gene: TRBJ2-5
CDR3nt: TGCGCCAGCAGCTTGGGGAGACAGGGGGCAGATACGCAGTATTTT; CDR3aa: CASSLGRQGADTQYF; v_gene: TRBV5-1; abundance: .; d_gene: TRBD1; j_gene: TRBJ2-3
CDR3nt: TGTGCCAGGGGGGTGGCAGGGGCCGGGAATGAGCAGTTCTTC; CDR3aa: CARGVAGAGNEQFF; v_gene: TRBV2; abundance: once; d_gene: .; j_gene: TRBJ2-1
CDR3nt: TGTGCCAGCAGCTTAGCGCCAGGGGTAGAAGGCTACACCTTC; CDR3aa: CASSLAPGVEGYTF; v_gene: TRBV11-2; abundance: .; d_gene: .; j_gene: TRBJ1-2
CDR3nt: TGTGCCAGCAGTCCCTCGAGAGGGGGTGAAGAGACCCAGTACTTC; CDR3aa: CASSPSRGGEETQYF; v_gene: TRBV6-5; abundance: .; d_gene: .; j_gene: TRBJ2-5
CDR3nt: TGTGCCAGCTCACCGGGACAGGGGAACAATCAGCCCCAGCATTTT; CDR3aa: CASSPGQGNNQPQHF; v_gene: TRBV18; abundance: .; d_gene: TRBD1; j_gene: TRBJ1-5
CDR3nt: TGTGCCAGCTTAGCCGGGAAGGGACAGGGAGGGTATAGCAATCAGCCCCAGCATTTT; CDR3aa: CASLAGKGQGGYSNQPQHF; v_gene: TRBV18; abundance: .; d_gene: TRBD1; j_gene: TRBJ1-5
CDR3nt: TGCGCCAGCAGTGAGCAGGGCAAAGAAGGCGGGGAGCTGTTTTTT; CDR3aa: CASSEQGKEGGELFF; v_gene: TRBV10-2; abundance: .; d_gene: .; j_gene: TRBJ2-2
CDR3nt: TGTGCCAGCAGCGGGGGGACAGGGGGCTTATCCTACGAGCAGTACTTC; CDR3aa: CASSGGTGGLSYEQYF; v_gene: TRBV5-6; abundance: .; d_gene: TRBD1; j_gene: TRBJ2-7
CDR3nt: TGTGCCAGCAGTTTTACCCAGAACCTTGGAAACACCATATATTTT; CDR3aa: CASSFTQNLGNTIYF; v_gene: TRBV28; abundance: .; d_gene: .; j_gene: TRBJ1-3
CDR3nt: TGCGCCAGCAGAAGGGCAGGGGATAATGAAAAACTGTTTTTT; CDR3aa: CASRRAGDNEKLFF; v_gene: TRBV5-1; abundance: .; d_gene: .; j_gene: TRBJ1-4
CDR3nt: TGTGCCAGCAGGGAGCCCGGGGGAGGCTATGGCTACACCTTC; CDR3aa: CASREPGGGYGYTF; v_gene: TRBV6-6; abundance: .; d_gene: .; j_gene: TRBJ1-2
CDR3nt: TGTGCCAGCAGGGCTTGGATTCAGTACTTC; CDR3aa: CASRAWIQYF; v_gene: TRBV5-5; abundance: .; d_gene: .; j_gene: TRBJ2-4
CDR3nt: TGCAGCGGGACGGGGGGGCCAAACATTCAGTACTTC; CDR3aa: CSGTGGPNIQYF; v_gene: TRBV29-1; abundance: .; d_gene: TRBD2; j_gene: TRBJ2-4
CDR3nt: TGTGCCAGCAGCTTCCAGGGGCGAGACACTGAAGCTTTCTTT; CDR3aa: CASSFQGRDTEAFF; v_gene: TRBV5-4; abundance: .; d_gene: .; j_gene: TRBJ1-1
CDR3nt: TGTGCCAGCAGTTACGGGACAGACCAAGAGACCCAGTACTTC; CDR3aa: CASSYGTDQETQYF; v_gene: TRBV6-5; abundance: .; d_gene: TRBD1; j_gene: TRBJ2-5
CDR3nt: TGTGCCATCAGTGATGCGGGGGGGGACACCGGGGAGCTGTTTTTT; CDR3aa: CAISDAGGDTGELFF; v_gene: TRBV10-3; abundance: .; d_gene: TRBD2; j_gene: TRBJ2-2
CDR3nt: TGTGCCAGCAACTCACAGGGGTTTCTCACTGAAGCTTTCTTT; CDR3aa: CASNSQGFLTEAFF; v_gene: TRBV7-9; abundance: .; d_gene: TRBD1; j_gene: TRBJ1-1
CDR3nt: TGCGCCAGCAGCCCGGGACTAGCGGGGGCGAGCTCCTACGAGCAGTACTTC; CDR3aa: CASSPGLAGASSYEQYF; v_gene: TRBV5-1; abundance: .; d_gene: TRBD2; j_gene: TRBJ2-7
CDR3nt: TGTGCCAGCTCGACTAGCGGGGGGGCCGAGGAGACCCAGTACTTC; CDR3aa: CASSTSGGAEETQYF; v_gene: TRBV13; abundance: .; d_gene: TRBD2; j_gene: TRBJ2-5
CDR3nt: TGCGCCAGCAGTGAGTCGGCTAGCGGGGACTACGAGCAGTACTTC; CDR3aa: CASSESASGDYEQYF; v_gene: TRBV10-1; abundance: .; d_gene: TRBD2; j_gene: TRBJ2-7
CDR3nt: TGTGCCAGCAGCTACAATAGCGGGGGGGGCCCCTCGAACACCGGGGAGCTGTTTTTT; CDR3aa: CASSYNSGGGPSNTGELFF; v_gene: TRBV7-6; abundance: .; d_gene: TRBD2; j_gene: TRBJ2-2
CDR3nt: TGTGCCAGCAGCTGGGGGAGGGCAGATACGCAGTATTTT; CDR3aa: CASSWGRADTQYF; v_gene: TRBV5-4; abundance: .; d_gene: TRBD2; j_gene: TRBJ2-3
CDR3nt: TGCGCCAGCAGCTCGGGGGTAGCTTACGAGCAGTACTTC; CDR3aa: CASSSGVAYEQYF; v_gene: TRBV5-1; abundance: .; d_gene: .; j_gene: TRBJ2-7